The 10 T cell receptor beta chains below were found in one sample sequenced in a study of cytomegalovirus exposure and HLA in healthy donors. PCR was performed using 60 Vbeta and 13 Jbeta primers. Sequencing used immunoSEQ multiplex PCR; TCRdb keeps in-frame clones, though not all of them. The data hold more than 100,000 clones, with 74% observed a single time. The sequencing input was PBMCs. The receptors were sampled from a woman in her 50s in good health and CMV-seropositive.

This clone showed up just once. The CDR3: CASSSTGANTEAFF. The CDR3 DNA reads as TGTGCCAGCAGCTCCACAGGGGCAAACACTGAAGCTTTCTTT. The J gene is TRBJ1-1, the V gene TRBV7-8; 7 nucleotides align to TRBD1. Germline values: CDR1 SGHVS, CDR2 FQNEAQ. This CDR3 has 14 residues. V was clipped by 4 bases and J by 2 bases; unmatched bases: 4. The whole variable domain, filled in from reference TRBV7-8 and TRBJ1-1, reads GAGVSQSPRYKVAKRGQDVALRCDPISGHVSLFWYQQALGQGPEFLTYFQNEAQLDKSGLPSDRFFAERPEGSVSTLKIQRTQQEDSAVYLCASSSTGANTEAFFGQGTRLTVV.

The CDR3 sequence: CASSLDRGSGANVLTF. The CDR3 DNA sequence: TGTGCCAGCAGCTTAGATCGGGGGTCTGGGGCCAACGTCCTGACTTTC. V is TRBV11-2 and J is TRBJ2-6; a weak D match, TRBD2 (6 bases). The CDR3 is made up of 16 amino acids. CDR1 and CDR2 from the germline V gene are SGHAT and FQNNGV. V dropped 0 bases and J dropped 1 base, with 7 bases sitting between them.

The CDR3 coding sequence is TGTGCCTGGAGTGGATATTCGACAGGGGGCGGCTACGAGCAGTACTTC. Translated, it gives CAWSGYSTGGGYEQYF. The chain uses TRBV30 and TRBJ2-5; 10 bases line up with TRBD1. The DNA matches TRBJ2-7 better at its end, which makes the J call doubtful. The CDR3 has 16 amino acids. Germline-derived CDR1 and CDR2 are GTSNPN and SVGIG (reference sequence).

A word on this clone: One end of the junction fails to match germline, which may point to a read error. The chain recombines TRBV9 with TRBJ1-5; TRBD1 matches at 7 bases. Per the germline V gene, CDR1 is SGDLS and CDR2 is YYNGEE. The length of the CDR3 is 14 residues. The CDR3 DNA reads TGTGCCAGTAGCGCTACAGGGGTTCGACAGCCCCAGCATTTT. The encoded protein is CASSATGVRQPQHF.

The CDR3 reads CASSVGQGNRETQYF. CDR3 bases: TGCGCCAGCAGCGTGGGACAGGGTAACCGAGAGACCCAGTACTTC. This chain uses TRBV5-1 with TRBJ2-5; 9 bases line up with TRBD1. This CDR3 spans 15 amino acids. The V and J ends lost 4 bases and 4 bases, in that order; junction bases with no gene match: 8. Germline CDR1 is SGHRS and CDR2 is YFSETQ.

This clone was seen a handful of times. The CDR3 region is CASSLGQLQETQYF. CDR3 in DNA: TGTGCCAGCAGCTTGGGACAGCTTCAAGAGACCCAGTACTTC. The chain couples TRBV2 to TRBJ2-5; 7 nucleotides line up with TRBD1. CDR3 length: 14 amino acids. With V trimmed by 6 bases and J by 2 bases, 6 bases remained unmatched. CDR1 is SNHLY, CDR2 FYNNEI, per germline. The whole variable domain, filled in from reference TRBV2 and TRBJ2-5, reads EPEVTQTPSHQVTQMGQEVILRCVPISNHLYFYWYRQILGQKVEFLVSFYNNEISEKSEIFDDQFSVERPDGSNFTLKIRSTKLEDSAMYFCASSLGQLQETQYFGPGTRLLVL.

The sample holds a few counts of this clone. This chain uses TRBV7-2 with TRBJ1-5; D remains unclear. Trimming stripped 5 bases from V and 7 bases from J, with 12 bases between. CDR1 is SGHTA and CDR2 is FQGNSA in the germline V gene. The CDR3 spans 13 residues. The CDR3 protein is CASSPPVQQPQHF. The CDR3 DNA reads as TGTGCCAGCAGCCCCCCAGTACAGCAGCCCCAGCATTTT.

J is TRBJ1-2 and V is TRBV15; D uncertain. Trimming removed 1 base at V and 5 bases at J, with 8 bases between. CDR3 length: 13 amino acids. CDR1 and CDR2 (germline): LNHNV, YYDKDF (reference sequence). The CDR3 protein is CATSRGGGYGYTF. The CDR3 nucleotides read TGTGCCACCAGCAGAGGGGGAGGATATGGCTACACCTTC.

This clone was seen only a few times. The rearrangement links TRBV6-5 to TRBJ1-1, with 7 bases that match TRBD1. CDR3 length equals 13 residues. Losses at the gene ends were 6 bases for V and 4 bases for J; bases not matched to a gene: 5. Germline lookup yields CDR1 MNHEY and CDR2 SVGAGI. The CDR3: CASRIPGGTEAFF. The CDR3 region has the DNA TGTGCCAGCAGAATTCCAGGGGGCACTGAAGCTTTCTTT.

The chain has TRBV11-3 and TRBJ1-4, with TRBD1 identical over 9 bases. The J segment lost 5 bases and the V segment lost 5 bases, leaving 9 bases of the junction unmatched. The CDR3 has 16 amino acids. The germline gives CDR1 SGHNT, CDR2 YENEEA. The CDR3 loop is CASSPPGQGRNEKLFF. CDR3 bases: TGTGCCAGCAGCCCTCCGGGACAGGGCCGAAATGAAAAACTGTTTTTT. Supplemented by reference TRBV11-3 and TRBJ1-4, the full variable domain reads EAGVVQSPRYKIIEKKQPVAFWCNPISGHNTLYWYLQNLGQGPELLIRYENEEAVDDSQLPKDRFSAERLKGVDSTLKIQPAELGDSAVYLCASSPPGQGRNEKLFFGSGTQLSVL.